This T cell receptor beta chain derives from a study of T cell responses to AZD1222 COVID-19 vaccine. Samples with a second dose at about 4 or about 12 weeks were pooled together. This clone appeared a few times. Clones were read by immunoSEQ multiplex PCR, and TCRdb kept only the in-frame ones, dropping some. The sample shows around 59,000 clones, 80% to 90% of them seen only once. This clonotype was sampled from an adult who received the AZD1222 COVID-19 vaccine. The sample consisted of peripheral blood, taken 28 days after the second AZD1222 dose.

This CDR3 is CASRMDRQRYEQYF. CDR3 nucleotides: TGTGCCAGCAGGATGGACAGGCAACGCTACGAGCAGTACTTC. The genes are TRBV5-4 and TRBJ2-7; TRBD1 matches 7 bases. Germline V gives CDR1 SGHNT, CDR2 YYREEE (reference sequence). V shed 5 bases and J 3 bases; nucleotides not matched to a gene: 8. The CDR3 contains 14 residues.